These T cell receptor beta chains were read from a single sample in a study of T cells in Graves' hyperthyroidism and ophthalmopathy. One entry per CDR3 protein, called by TCRdb with MiXCR from the multiplex PCR reads. The sample lists a few hundred thousand distinct CDR3 sequences, about 45% occurring once. The sequencing sample was made of peripheral blood or thyroid tissue (not recorded which). The source of these receptors is a woman between 18 and 29 years old with Graves' hyperthyroidism. CDR3s include the opening cysteine and the closing phenylalanine or tryptophan. The order of the fields is J gene, V gene, clone size, D gene, CDR3 DNA, CDR3 protein. D genes are given only for firm matches. Expanded clones are given a class, and other clones once, few, many or no size at all.

TRBJ1-6 TRBV4-1 many . TGCGCCAGCAGCCAAGAATTCGCGGGGCGGGGTACCACCCTCCACTTT CASSQEFAGRGTTLHF
TRBJ2-5 TRBV10-1 . . TGCGCCAGCAGTGAACCACAGGGAGAGACCCAGTACTTC CASSEPQGETQYF
TRBJ2-5 TRBV20-1 . . TGCAGTGCCGAACTGGGCCTAGTGGGGACCCAGTACTTC CSAELGLVGTQYF
TRBJ2-7 TRBV10-3 . TRBD2 TGTGCCATCACCGGGACTAGCGCCTACGAGCAGTACTTC CAITGTSAYEQYF
TRBJ2-2 TRBV18 many . TGTGCCAGCACCCGGACAGGGGAGCTGTTTTTT CASTRTGELFF
TRBJ1-3 TRBV11-2 . . TGTGCCAGCAGCCAAGCGGGAGGAAACACCATATATTTT CASSQAGGNTIYF
TRBJ2-7 TRBV7-8 many TRBD1 TGTGCCAGCAGCTTGGGGACAGGGGGCGATTCCTACGAGCAGTACTTC CASSLGTGGDSYEQYF
TRBJ1-1 TRBV20-1 many TRBD1 TGCAGTGCTAGACGAGAGGGACAGGGGGCTGAAGCTTTCTTT CSARREGQGAEAFF
TRBJ1-1 TRBV11-3 few . TGTGCCAGCAGCTTAGAACTCCCCGGGACACTTAACACTGAAGCTTTCTTT CASSLELPGTLNTEAFF
TRBJ1-6 TRBV25-1 . . TGTGCCAGCAGTGAGCAGTATTCACCCCTCCACTTT CASSEQYSPLHF
TRBJ1-1 TRBV19 many . TGTGCCAGTAGTCCTTGGCGGGGTCTAGGGGGGGACACTGAAGCTTTCTTT CASSPWRGLGGDTEAFF
TRBJ1-1 TRBV29-1 many . TGCAGCGTTTTTGCGGAGAACACTGAAGCTTTCTTT CSVFAENTEAFF
TRBJ2-7 TRBV15 . . TGTGCCACCAGCAGAGCGGGGAACGACAATGAGCAGTACTTC CATSRAGNDNEQYF
TRBJ2-5 TRBV11-3 . TRBD2 TGTGCCAGCAGCCACCGAAGCGGGAGAACCTACAATGAGCAGTACTTC CASSHRSGRTYNEQYF
TRBJ1-2 TRBV7-2 . TRBD1 TGTGCCAGCAGCTTGGGGACAGGGGTGGACTATGGCTACACCTTC CASSLGTGVDYGYTF
TRBJ2-5 TRBV18 once . TGTGCCAGCTCAACACAACCCGGAGAGACCCAGTACTTC CASSTQPGETQYF
TRBJ2-7 TRBV7-9 many . TGTGCCAGCACCCCGTCATGGGAGGAGGAGCAGTACTTC CASTPSWEEEQYF